What follows describes a single TCR beta chain. Original handling: Reference gene primer amplification gave estimated nucleated cell counts. Sequenced by immunoSEQ multiplex PCR; TCRdb stores in-frame clones only, minus some. V and J calls and clone size are those listed in that table; D and trimming were worked out from the DNA. The data contain about 200,000 clones, about four fifths of them seen just once; the ten biggest clones take up around 12%. The sample comes from a study of blood T cell repertoires in COVID-19. Germline V gives CDR1 SGHAT, CDR2 FQNNGV. CDR3 length: 20 amino acids. Trimming took 0 bases from V and 3 from J; bases not matched to a gene: 12.

The chain uses TRBV11-2 and TRBJ2-1; 12 bases are a match to TRBD2. The receptor's source is a woman between 40 and 55 years old with acute or convalescent COVID-19. The specimen sequenced was peripheral blood. Written as DNA, the CDR3 is TGTGCCAGCAGCTTAGATAGGATTACTAGCGGGGGGAATCTCTACAATGAGCAGTTCTTC. Translated: CASSLDRITSGGNLYNEQFF.